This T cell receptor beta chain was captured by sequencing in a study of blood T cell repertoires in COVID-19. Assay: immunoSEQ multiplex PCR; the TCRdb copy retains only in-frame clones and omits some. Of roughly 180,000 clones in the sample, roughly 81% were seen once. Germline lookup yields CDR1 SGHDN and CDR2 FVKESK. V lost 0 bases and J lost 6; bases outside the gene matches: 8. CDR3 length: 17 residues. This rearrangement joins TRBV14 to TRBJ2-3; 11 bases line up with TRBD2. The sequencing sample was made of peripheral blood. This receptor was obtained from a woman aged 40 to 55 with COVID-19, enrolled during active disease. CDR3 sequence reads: CASSQERKTSGTDTQYF. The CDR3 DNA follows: TGTGCCAGCAGCCAAGAGAGGAAGACTAGCGGGACGGATACGCAGTATTTT.